This T cell receptor (beta chain) comes out of a study of cytomegalovirus exposure and HLA in healthy donors. Whole-study context: HLA-typed donors were the source of around 80 million unique TCRs, which an early data release held. Points from the study as a whole: Accurate prediction of most subjects' HLA-A and HLA-B alleles from TCR beta sequences was reported.

Details on this clone: What it recognizes is unknown.

PCR was performed using 60 Vbeta and 13 Jbeta primers. Data came from immunoSEQ multiplex PCR; TCRdb stores just in-frame clones and leaves some out. The sample holds approximately 100,000 clones; 65% to 80% are singletons and the top ten take roughly 6.5%. The sequenced sample consisted of PBMCs. The clonotype comes from a woman aged 45-65 years in good health and CMV-seropositive.

The CDR3 coding sequence is TGTGCCAGCAGGACCCACACAGGGGTGAACACTGAAGCTTTCTTT. This codes for CASRTHTGVNTEAFF. The rearrangement links TRBV7-9 to TRBJ1-1, with TRBD1 matching over 7 bases. The CDR3 spans 15 residues. Germline V gives CDR1 SEHNR, CDR2 FQNEAQ (reference sequence). V was clipped by 6 bases and J by 0 bases; unmatched bases: 7.